The 14 T cell receptor beta chains given below trace back to one sample, sequenced in a study of T cell changes during pregnancy in multiple sclerosis. Assay used: immunoSEQ multiplex PCR; TCRdb lists only in-frame clones, some missing. Seen here are some 80,000 clones, about 93% observed once, and the top ten hold less than 0.15%. The sequencing used CD4+ T cells from peripheral blood mononuclear cells, collected after pregnancy. All receptors come from a female donor with multiple sclerosis, enrolled in a pregnancy study.

J is TRBJ1-5 and V is TRBV7-2, with TRBD1 identical over 9 bases. The CDR3 sequence is 14 residues long. Germline CDR1 reads SGHTA; CDR2 reads FQGNSA. The J segment lost 5 bases and the V segment lost 5 bases, leaving 4 bases of the junction unmatched. The CDR3, as DNA: TGTGCCAGCAGCCCCGGGACAGGGTATCAGCCCCAGCATTTT. It translates to CASSPGTGYQPQHF.

The V call is TRBV25-1, the J call TRBJ2-3, with 8 bases aligning to TRBD2. Trimming took 6 bases from V and 2 from J; bases not matched to a gene: 7. Germline CDR1 reads MGHDK; CDR2 reads SYGVNS. The CDR3 sequence is 15 residues long. CDR3 region: CASRDPSGHTDTQYF. CDR3 sequence (DNA): TGTGCCAGCAGAGACCCTAGCGGGCACACAGATACGCAGTATTTT.

The rearrangement joins TRBV6-1 to TRBJ2-5; D not resolved. There are 14 residues in the CDR3. Germline V gene sequence: CDR1 MNHNS, CDR2 SASEGT. V shed 5 bases and J shed 1 base, with 11 bases lying between them. The CDR3 region is CASSPLGGQETQYF. The CDR3 nucleotides read TGTGCCAGCAGTCCCCTAGGCGGCCAAGAGACCCAGTACTTC.

This clone came up a few times. The chain carries TRBV25-1 and TRBJ1-4, with D possibly being TRBD1 (6 bases). The CDR3 covers 13 residues. The V end was cut by 4 bases, the J end by 7 bases, with 10 bases between. Germline CDR1 reads MGHDK; CDR2 reads SYGVNS. Here the CDR3 DNA reads TGTGCCAGCAGTGGTGGGGGCCTTGAAAAACTGTTTTTT. It is translated as CASSGGGLEKLFF.

Remarks on this clone: The same CDR3 arises from other DNA sequences in this sample as well. V gene TRBV5-1 combines with J gene TRBJ1-2, with 11 positions matching TRBD1. CDR1 and CDR2 from the germline V gene are SGHRS and YFSETQ. J lost 5 bases, V lost 0 bases, and 3 bases had no gene match. This CDR3 has 15 amino acids. The CDR3 DNA reads TGCGCCAGCAGCTTGGATGGACAGGGGGCGTATGGCTACACCTTC. Protein: CASSLDGQGAYGYTF.

The chain employs TRBV29-1 and TRBJ2-3, with 10 bases that match TRBD2. V shed 4 bases, J shed 2 bases, and the junction held 6 bases outside the gene matches. Germline CDR1 SQVTM, CDR2 ANQGSEA. This CDR3 spans 15 amino acids. In nucleotides, the CDR3 is TGCAGCGTTGTGGCGCTAGCGGGAGCCACAGATACGCAGTATTTT. Translation gives CSVVALAGATDTQYF.

This chain links TRBV7-2 with TRBJ2-1; D is perhaps TRBD2 (5 bases). The CDR3 sequence is 11 residues long. Germline V CDR1 and CDR2: SGHTA, FQGNSA. V lost 8 bases to trimming and J lost 4 bases, with 6 bases between them. The CDR3 bases are TGTGCCAGCGGACTGTACAATGAGCAGTTCTTC. Its protein product is CASGLYNEQFF.

The chain combines TRBV28 with TRBJ2-3; 11 nucleotides match TRBD2. The CDR3 is 16 residues long. V gave up 2 bases and J gave up 4 bases; unmatched junction bases: 5. Germline V gene sequence: CDR1 MDHEN, CDR2 SYDVKM. CDR3 coding DNA: TGTGCCAGCAGTTTACCTTTAGCGGGAGGGGCAGATACGCAGTATTTT. This gives the protein CASSLPLAGGADTQYF.

This clone was recorded once. Compared with germline, one end of the junction differs, possibly owing to a read error. The chain couples TRBV7-7 to TRBJ2-1; no clear D gene. This CDR3 contains 14 residues. CDR1 and CDR2 (germline): SSHAT, FNYEAQ (reference sequence). The CDR3 DNA follows: TGTGCTAGCAGCTTAGATAGAGGAATGAGCGAGCAGTTCTTC. Encoded protein: CASSLDRGMSEQFF.

The gene calls are TRBV10-3 and TRBJ2-7; weak D call: TRBD1 (6 bases). The germline V gene encodes CDR1 ENHRY and CDR2 SYGVKD. The CDR3 length is 15 residues. Trimming removed 6 bases from V and 0 bases from J, with 15 bases in between. DNA of the CDR3: TGTGCCATCAGACGACAGGTAACGGGCTCCTACGAGCAGTACTTC. Protein: CAIRRQVTGSYEQYF.

This chain connects TRBV7-9 to TRBJ2-6, with TRBD1 as a possible D gene (5 bases). CDR1 is SEHNR and CDR2 is FQNEAQ in the germline V gene (reference sequence). The CDR3 runs 15 residues. V was cut by 6 bases and J by 2 bases, with 11 bases left in between. The CDR3 loop is CASSSQGTGANVLTF. CDR3 DNA sequence: TGTGCCAGCAGTTCCCAGGGAACTGGGGCCAACGTCCTGACTTTC.

This clone was observed a single time. The chain is built from TRBV10-3 and TRBJ1-5; D is ambiguous. The V gene's germline CDR1 is ENHRY and CDR2 SYGVKD. V dropped 6 bases and J dropped 1 base, with 4 bases sitting between them. CDR3 length equals 12 residues. The CDR3 sequence is CAISLSNQPQHF. CDR3 sequence (DNA): TGTGCCATCAGCTTGAGCAATCAGCCCCAGCATTTT.

The DNA of the CDR3 is TGTGCCAGCAGTGAGCGAGACGGGGGTCCACAAGAGACCCAGTACTTC. This codes for CASSERDGGPQETQYF. This chain connects TRBV2 to TRBJ2-5; D is perhaps TRBD2 (6 bases). The germline gives CDR1 SNHLY, CDR2 FYNNEI. Trimming took 3 bases from V and 2 from J, leaving 16 bases between them. CDR3 length: 16 amino acids.

This chain connects TRBV27 to TRBJ2-7, with TRBD2 matching 8 bases. V was clipped by 5 bases and J by 2 bases; unmatched bases: 14. Per germline, CDR1 MNHEY and CDR2 SMNVEV (reference sequence). The CDR3 totals 17 residues. CDR3 residues: CASSPSSEREWAYEQYF. The CDR3 nucleotides are TGTGCCAGCAGTCCCTCCTCTGAGCGGGAGTGGGCCTACGAGCAGTACTTC.